This entry features one TCR beta chain sequence. The antigen remains undetermined. The sample belongs to a study of T cell repertoires in cytomegalovirus infection. About the research overall: HLA-B-restricted CMV epitopes that are well studied were used alongside recently identified HLA-C-restricted ones. Matching HLA type and CMV infection were both indicated by public TCR beta signatures.

MiXCR, applied by TCRdb to the reads, yields one record per CDR3 protein. This table holds some 220,000 distinct CDR3 sequences, less than 50% found once. J lost 4 bases, V lost 5 bases, and 4 bases had no gene match. Germline V gene lookup returns CDR1 LNHDA and CDR2 SQIVND (reference sequence). This CDR3 region has 15 residues. General study points: What dominated the ex vivo response were HLA-C-restricted CMV-specific TCR beta clonotypes.

This TCR was sampled from a human donor in good health (CMV status not recorded). Some clones in this sample may be carry-over from other donors' samples. The sequenced sample was CD8+ T cells from cultured PBMCs, obtained from culture after CMV antigen stimulation. V usage is TRBV19 and J usage is TRBJ2-1; 11 nucleotides line up with TRBD2. DNA of the CDR3: TGTGCCAGTAGTTGGGCTAGCGGGGGGTACAATGAGCAGTTCTTC. Its translation is CASSWASGGYNEQFF.